The next 24 T cell receptor beta chains were all read from a single sample in a study of cytomegalovirus exposure and HLA in healthy donors. This PCR relied on a set of 60 Vbeta primers and 13 Jbeta primers. The protocol was immunoSEQ multiplex PCR, while the TCRdb copy is restricted to in-frame clones and leaves out a portion. The table shows about 120,000 clones, with 17% occurring only once. Sequenced: PBMCs. The source is a female donor in good health and CMV-seropositive.

This clone was seen only a few times. V and J are TRBV6-1 and TRBJ2-7, with 8 bases identical to TRBD2. The junction had 1 base not matched to a gene; V was cut back by 3 bases and J by 0 bases. Germline V CDR1 and CDR2: MNHNS, SASEGT. The CDR3 has 14 residues. CDR3 bases: TGTGCCAGCAGTGAGAGCGGGGGCTCCTACGAGCAGTACTTC. As protein: CASSESGGSYEQYF.

The genes are TRBV4-1 and TRBJ1-4; TRBD1 might be the D (5 bases). The germline gives CDR1 MGHRA, CDR2 YSYEKL. V lost 3 bases and J lost 5, with 19 bases in between. CDR3 length equals 17 residues. The CDR3: CASSHVILGQSNEKLFF. The CDR3 nucleotides read TGCGCCAGCAGCCACGTAATCCTGGGGCAATCCAATGAAAAACTGTTTTTT.

This clone has a handful of counts. The chain uses TRBV30 and TRBJ1-2, with TRBD1 as a possible D gene (5 bases). Germline V gives CDR1 GTSNPN, CDR2 SVGIG (reference sequence). Trimming cost V 3 bases and J 1 base, with 15 bases left between them. This CDR3 region has 15 residues. The CDR3 protein is CAWRPPGTHNYGYTF. The CDR3, as DNA: TGTGCCTGGAGGCCACCGGGGACTCATAACTATGGCTACACCTTC.

This chain joins TRBV25-1 and TRBJ1-5; no definite D call. The germline gives CDR1 MGHDK, CDR2 SYGVNS. Trimming left V 6 bases short and J 7 bases short, with 13 bases between. This CDR3 has 13 residues. The DNA of the CDR3 is TGTGCCAGCAGCGGAGGGATCGGGCAGCCCCAGCATTTT. This gives the protein CASSGGIGQPQHF.

This CDR3 reads CASSSSGGGWEQYF. In nucleotides, the CDR3 is TGCGCCAGCAGCAGTAGCGGGGGCGGTTGGGAGCAGTACTTC. The chain joins TRBV5-1 to TRBJ2-7, with 9 bases that match TRBD2. The CDR3 length is 14 residues. Losses at the gene ends were 4 bases for V and 7 bases for J; bases not matched to a gene: 9. Germline-derived CDR1 and CDR2 are SGHRS and YFSETQ.

The rearrangement links TRBV5-8 to TRBJ2-7; 10 bases align to TRBD1. The length of the CDR3 is 14 residues. In germline, CDR1 is SGHTS, CDR2 YDEGEE. V dropped 4 bases and J dropped 4; count of bases not matched to a gene: 5. The CDR3 region is CASSGGQGTYEQYF. As DNA, the CDR3 is TGTGCCAGCAGCGGGGGACAGGGGACGTACGAGCAGTACTTC.

The genes are TRBV30 and TRBJ2-7; D is unresolved. CDR3 length: 13 residues. Germline V gives CDR1 GTSNPN, CDR2 SVGIG (reference sequence). Trimming took 3 bases from V and 5 from J, leaving 14 bases between them. CDR3 in DNA: TGTGCCTGGAGCCCTAGTATTCTTAACGAGCAGTACTTC. Translating it yields CAWSPSILNEQYF.

As concerns this clone: This probably arose from a read error, given a far larger clone one base away. In the same sample, other DNA sequences code for this CDR3. This chain uses TRBV5-6 with TRBJ1-6, with no clear D. There are 12 residues in the CDR3. CDR1 is SGHDT, CDR2 YYEEEE, per germline. CDR3: CASSSSNSPLNF. CDR3 in DNA: TGTGCCAGCAGCTCCTCTAATTCACCCCTCAACTTT.

The chain combines TRBV4-1 with TRBJ2-5, with 9 nucleotides matching TRBD2. V shed 1 base, J shed 1 base, and the junction held 7 bases outside the gene matches. CDR3 length: 17 amino acids. The germline V gene has CDR1 MGHRA and CDR2 YSYEKL. The chain's CDR3 is CASSQGRLLAGQETQYF. CDR3 in DNA: TGCGCCAGCAGCCAAGGCAGGTTACTAGCGGGCCAAGAGACCCAGTACTTC.

There are a few counts of this clone. J is TRBJ1-5 and V is TRBV6-1; no firm D call. Germline V lookup: CDR1 MNHNS, CDR2 SASEGT. This CDR3 has 15 amino acids. The V and J ends lost 5 bases and 0 bases respectively, with 11 bases between them. The CDR3 DNA reads TGTGCCAGCAGTCGTGAACAACATAGCAATCAGCCCCAGCATTTT. Protein: CASSREQHSNQPQHF.

This clone was counted between two and nine times. The rearrangement links TRBV6-5 to TRBJ2-1; maybe TRBD1 (6 bases). The V gene lost 2 bases and the J gene lost 8 bases, with 10 bases spanning the gap. There are 13 residues in the CDR3. CDR1 and CDR2 from the germline V gene are MNHEY and SVGAGI. CDR3 nucleotides: TGTGCCAGCAGTTACAGCAGGGGCTATGAGCAGTTCTTC. This codes for CASSYSRGYEQFF.

V gene TRBV2 combines with J gene TRBJ2-5; 12 bases map to TRBD2. J gave up 5 bases and V 4 bases, and 2 bases lay outside the gene matches. The CDR3 has 14 residues. The germline V gene has CDR1 SNHLY and CDR2 FYNNEI. CDR3 sequence (DNA): TGTGCCAGCAGTGTGCTAGCGGGGGGGGAGACCCAGTACTTC. It is translated as CASSVLAGGETQYF.

The chain uses TRBV28 and TRBJ1-6; D is unclear. The CDR3 has 14 amino acids. Per germline, CDR1 MDHEN and CDR2 SYDVKM. V lost 7 bases and J lost 8, with 15 bases in between. The CDR3 loop is CASTVGFTDSPLHF. For the CDR3, the DNA is TGTGCCAGCACTGTTGGTTTCACGGATTCACCCCTCCACTTT.

This clone was observed a handful of times. The genes are TRBV5-4 and TRBJ2-7; a possible D gene is TRBD1 (6 bases). Looked up from germline, CDR1 is SGHNT and CDR2 is YYREEE (reference sequence). The V and J ends lost 4 bases and 2 bases respectively, with 19 bases between them. The CDR3 runs to 16 residues. CDR3 in amino acids: CASSPQQGDLAYEQYF. The CDR3 bases are TGTGCCAGCAGCCCCCAACAGGGAGACCTTGCCTACGAGCAGTACTTC. The variable domain in full, completed from reference TRBV5-4 and TRBJ2-7, reads ETGVTQSPTHLIKTRGQQVTLRCSSQSGHNTVSWYQQALGQGPQFIFQYYREEENGRGNFPPRFSGLQFPNYSSELNVNALELDDSALYLCASSPQQGDLAYEQYFGPGTRLTVT.

This chain joins TRBV2 and TRBJ2-1, with TRBD1 matching 7 bases. The trim removed 6 bases at V and 0 bases at J, leaving 2 bases unmatched. This CDR3 is 14 amino acids long. CDR1 is SNHLY and CDR2 is FYNNEI in the germline V gene. The CDR3 loop reads CASRQGISYNEQFF. CDR3 DNA: TGTGCCAGCAGACAGGGGATCTCCTACAATGAGCAGTTCTTC.

This clone was detected a few times. The V gene is TRBV6-5, the J gene TRBJ2-7, with 9 nucleotides matching TRBD2. The CDR3 runs 14 residues. Per the germline V gene, CDR1 is MNHEY and CDR2 is SVGAGI. V lost 5 bases and J lost 2; bases outside the gene matches: 4. The CDR3 reads CASSSSGRPYEQYF. In DNA form, the CDR3 reads TGTGCCAGCAGTAGCAGCGGGAGGCCCTACGAGCAGTACTTC.

CDR3 residues: CAWSVQEGSINHGPQHF. The CDR3 DNA reads TGTGCCTGGAGTGTACAGGAGGGGTCCATCAATCATGGGCCCCAGCATTTT. The V gene is TRBV30, the J gene TRBJ1-5, with D tentatively TRBD1 (5 bases). The ends were cut back, 0 bases at V and 9 bases at J, with 24 bases in the middle. The CDR3 consists of 17 residues. CDR1 and CDR2 (germline): GTSNPN, SVGIG (reference sequence).

This clone turned up a few times. The chain couples TRBV5-1 to TRBJ2-5, with TRBD1 as a possible D gene (7 bases). The CDR3 has 14 amino acids. The V gene lost 4 bases and the J gene lost 7 bases, with 17 bases spanning the gap. Germline CDR1 is SGHRS and CDR2 is YFSETQ. The CDR3: CASSLPTGEATQYF. The DNA for the CDR3 is TGCGCCAGCAGCCTACCCACAGGGGAGGCGACCCAGTACTTC.

This rearrangement joins TRBV7-6 to TRBJ2-7, with a tentative D call TRBD1 (5 bases). The CDR3 is 14 residues long. The V gene's germline CDR1 is SGHVS and CDR2 FNYEAQ. Trimming removed 5 bases from V and 6 bases from J, with 17 bases in between. CDR3 sequence (DNA): TGTGCCAGCAGCCTAGAGCGTATAGGGGTCGAGCAGTACTTC. Translating it yields CASSLERIGVEQYF.

V usage is TRBV29-1 and J usage is TRBJ1-2; D remains ambiguous. The germline gives CDR1 SQVTM, CDR2 ANQGSEA. Trimming took off 3 bases at V and 4 bases at J, with 9 bases between the two ends. This CDR3 spans 12 amino acids. CDR3 sequence reads: CSVDRQFYGYTF. Here the CDR3 DNA reads TGCAGCGTTGACAGGCAGTTCTATGGCTACACCTTC.

The J gene is TRBJ1-4, the V gene TRBV4-3; D is uncertain. Germline V gene lookup returns CDR1 LGHNA and CDR2 YSLEER. The CDR3 is 14 amino acids. With 2 bases removed from V and 4 bases from J, the gap between germline ends came to 8 bases. CDR3 amino acids: CASSQRRDNEKLFF. Written as DNA, the CDR3 is TGCGCCAGCAGCCAAAGGAGGGATAATGAAAAACTGTTTTTT.

The chain uses TRBV4-3 and TRBJ2-1; TRBD2 matches 8 bases. This CDR3 region has 16 residues. Germline lookup yields CDR1 LGHNA and CDR2 YSLEER. V lost 0 bases to trimming and J lost 4 bases; unmatched junction nucleotides: 5. CDR3 nucleotide sequence: TGCGCCAGCAGCCAAGATCCAAGCGGGGGTTACAATGAGCAGTTCTTC. Encoded protein: CASSQDPSGGYNEQFF.

The rearrangement uses TRBV27 and TRBJ2-7, with a tentative D call TRBD1 (5 bases). V dropped 3 bases and J dropped 3 bases, with 9 bases sitting between them. The CDR3 consists of 13 residues. The germline gives CDR1 MNHEY, CDR2 SMNVEV (reference sequence). The CDR3 DNA reads as TGTGCCAGCAGTTTTGGGGCGAACTACGAGCAGTACTTC. Its translation: CASSFGANYEQYF.

This clone was seen only a few times. The chain is built from TRBV15 and TRBJ1-5, with D possibly being TRBD1 (6 bases). The V end was cut by 3 bases, the J end by 6 bases, with 12 bases between. CDR1 is LNHNV and CDR2 is YYDKDF in the germline V gene (reference sequence). The CDR3 is made up of 14 amino acids. The CDR3 reads CATSRGALFQPQHF. The CDR3 DNA is TGTGCCACCAGCAGGGGGGCCCTGTTTCAGCCCCAGCATTTT.